The clone carrying this TCR beta chain was recorded at least ten times. The sample belongs to a study of T-cell memory formation after mild COVID-19. CDR1 and CDR2 (germline): MGHRA, YSYEKL. CDR3 size: 14 residues. The ends were cut back, 0 bases at V and 1 base at J, with 4 bases in the middle. TCRdb called the 5' RACE reads again in MiXCR, with one record for every CDR3 protein. The table lists more than 250,000 distinct CDR3 sequences, approximately 15% of them singletons. The chain uses TRBV4-1 and TRBJ2-1; D uncertain. The sequence was obtained from a man between 18 and 29 years old who had mild COVID-19 (a few samples of this study predate the infection). Cell type and time point are not known. The sample was PBMCs or a T cell subset sorted from them (not recorded which). CDR3: CASSQEGSYNEQFF. CDR3 nucleotide sequence: TGCGCCAGCAGCCAAGAGGGATCCTACAATGAGCAGTTCTTC.